The 9 T cell receptor beta chains presented below share a single source sample, sequenced in a study of cytomegalovirus exposure and HLA in healthy donors. The PCR used 60 Vbeta and 13 Jbeta primers. Sequenced by immunoSEQ multiplex PCR; TCRdb stores in-frame clones only, minus some. This sample carries some 80,000 clones, around 60% of them seen once, and the ten largest clones take 4% to 5.5%. The source material was PBMCs. The source is a male donor in good health and CMV-seropositive.

This clone was recorded once. V is TRBV7-6 and J is TRBJ2-3; TRBD2 matches 9 bases. Germline CDR1 reads SGHVS; CDR2 reads FNYEAQ. After removal of 0 bases from V and 1 base from J, the junction contained 2 bases not matched to a gene. This CDR3 contains 16 residues. DNA of the CDR3: TGTGCCAGCAGCTTAGCGCGGACTAGCGGCACAGATACGCAGTATTTT. Translating it yields CASSLARTSGTDTQYF. The whole variable domain, filled in from reference TRBV7-6 and TRBJ2-3, reads GAGVSQSPRYKVTKRGQDVALRCDPISGHVSLYWYRQALGQGPEFLTYFNYEAQQDKSGLPNDRFSAERPEGSISTLTIQRTEQRDSAMYRCASSLARTSGTDTQYFGPGTRLTVL.

This clone was observed a few times. The V call is TRBV7-8, the J call TRBJ2-5, with D possibly being TRBD2 (5 bases). V was clipped by 0 bases and J by 11 bases, with 16 bases between them. Germline-derived CDR1 and CDR2 are SGHVS and FQNEAQ. There are 14 residues in the CDR3. Here the CDR3 DNA reads TGTGCCAGCAGCTTAGCGGGTGCCCCGAGGGAGCAGTACTTC. It is translated as CASSLAGAPREQYF.

The V gene is TRBV5-1, the J gene TRBJ1-6; 10 bases align to TRBD1. The CDR3 loop spans 18 amino acids. Germline CDR1 is SGHRS and CDR2 is YFSETQ. V was pared by 5 bases and J by 3 bases, with 11 bases of the junction left unmatched. Here the CDR3 reads CASSSGTGVSIYNSPLHF. For the CDR3, the DNA is TGCGCCAGCAGTTCCGGGACAGGGGTTTCGATCTATAATTCACCCCTCCACTTT.

In its sample, this clone was seen a few times. The chain recombines TRBV6-1 with TRBJ1-4; no reliable D call. The CDR3 totals 15 residues. Germline values: CDR1 MNHNS, CDR2 SASEGT. V was trimmed by 6 bases and J by 0 bases, leaving 11 bases between them. The CDR3 coding sequence is TGTGCCAGCAGAAAAAGAGGCCCAACTAATGAAAAACTGTTTTTT. Protein product: CASRKRGPTNEKLFF.

The V and J genes are TRBV7-9 and TRBJ1-2; no firm D call. V shed 2 bases and J shed 5 bases, with 15 bases lying between them. CDR1 SEHNR and CDR2 FQNEAQ come from the germline V gene (reference sequence). The CDR3 runs to 15 residues. DNA of the CDR3: TGTGCCAGCAGCTTAAGTACGACAATTCGGTATGGCTACACCTTC. Amino acid sequence: CASSLSTTIRYGYTF. The whole variable domain, filled in from reference TRBV7-9 and TRBJ1-2, reads DTGVSQNPRHKITKRGQNVTFRCDPISEHNRLYWYRQTLGQGPEFLTYFQNEAQLEKSRLLSDRFSAERPKGSFSTLEIQRTEQGDSAMYLCASSLSTTIRYGYTFGSGTRLTVV.

This clone was counted only a few times. The chain joins TRBV6-5 to TRBJ2-7; no reliable D call. The CDR3 length is 12 residues. V lost 6 bases, J lost 0 bases, and 6 bases lay in between. The germline gives CDR1 MNHEY, CDR2 SVGAGI. The CDR3, as DNA: TGTGCCAGCAGAAGTAGCTCCTACGAGCAGTACTTC. Protein: CASRSSSYEQYF.

This clone turned up a few times. The CDR3 DNA reads as TGTGCCAGCTTTGCGGACAGCGGGAACACTGAAGCTTTCTTT. Its translation is CASFADSGNTEAFF. This chain connects TRBV2 to TRBJ1-1, with TRBD1 as a possible D gene (6 bases). Germline V lookup: CDR1 SNHLY, CDR2 FYNNEI. This CDR3 has 14 amino acids. Trimming removed 8 bases at V and 1 base at J, with 14 bases between. Variable domain in full (rest from reference TRBV2 and TRBJ1-1): EPEVTQTPSHQVTQMGQEVILRCVPISNHLYFYWYRQILGQKVEFLVSFYNNEISEKSEIFDDQFSVERPDGSNFTLKIRSTKLEDSAMYFCASFADSGNTEAFFGQGTRLTVV.

The chain couples TRBV4-1 to TRBJ2-1, with 13 positions matching TRBD2. CDR3 length: 16 amino acids. With 3 bases clipped from V and 5 bases from J, the junction kept 4 bases outside the gene matches. The V gene's germline CDR1 is MGHRA and CDR2 YSYEKL. The CDR3 nucleotides are TGCGCCAGCAGCCAGGGACTAGCGGGACCCCACAATGAGCAGTTCTTC. Its protein product is CASSQGLAGPHNEQFF.

The chain employs TRBV9 and TRBJ2-7; 9 bases are a match to TRBD2. Trimming removed 0 bases from V and 6 bases from J; junction bases left unmatched: 4. CDR1 and CDR2 from the germline V gene are SGDLS and YYNGEE. The CDR3 is 14 residues long. Here the CDR3 DNA reads TGTGCCAGCAGCGTAGATAGCGGGAGAGGCGAGCAGTACTTC. Amino acids: CASSVDSGRGEQYF. The full variable domain, rest sourced from reference TRBV9 and TRBJ2-7, is DSGVTQTPKHLITATGQRVTLRCSPRSGDLSVYWYQQSLDQGLQFLIQYYNGEERAKGNILERFSAQQFPDLHSELNLSSLELGDSALYFCASSVDSGRGEQYFGPGTRLTVT.